This T cell receptor (beta chain) was identified in a study of molecular identifiers for immune sequencing clone quantification. General study points: Over 98% of CMV-specific effector molecules, but under 1% of naive ones, were in clones above 20 copies.

Construction of naive CD8 libraries employed about 18,000 to 1,000,000 sorted cells together with 10%, 30% or 50% RNA. Using a CD8+CD4-CCR7+CD45RA+ phenotype, naive CD8 T cells were sorted. V shed 5 bases, J shed 3 bases, and the junction held 11 bases outside the gene matches. The CDR3 extends over 16 amino acids. In germline, CDR1 is MDHEN, CDR2 SYDVKM. One entry per CDR3 protein, called by TCRdb with MiXCR from the PCR reads. The table includes over 600,000 distinct CDR3 sequences, 15% to 20% detected once. This clonotype was seen more than once but under ten times. Its antigen is unknown. This chain uses TRBV28 with TRBJ2-7, with 9 bases matching TRBD2. Sequencing was performed on naive CD8+ T cells from blood, with Jurkat cell RNA spiked in. Subset indicated: FACS-sorted CD8+CD4-CCR7+CD45RA+ naive T cells. This clonotype was obtained from a human donor in good health. Some libraries in this study had Jurkat cell RNA spiked in. The CDR3 spells CASSPRASGNHYEQYF. DNA of the CDR3: TGTGCCAGCAGTCCTAGGGCTAGCGGGAATCACTACGAGCAGTACTTC.